The 21 T cell receptor beta chains given below trace back to one sample, sequenced in a study of CD4 T cells in relation to SARS-CoV-2 and coronaviruses. Unexposed donor CD4+ T cells date from about 2011-2018, before the COVID-19 pandemic. CD4+ T cells were isolated from the cells after roughly 11 days of culture. Their antigens are not known. The assay was immunoSEQ multiplex PCR, and TCRdb's table has in-frame clones only and misses some. This table has 15,000 to 20,000 clones, about 80% appearing once. The material sequenced was CD4+ T cells from PBMCs, cultured in vitro. The receptors here all came from a human donor in good health.

This clone was recorded only once. The rearrangement uses TRBV28 and TRBJ1-2; D gene unclear. The length of the CDR3 is 14 residues. Germline-derived CDR1 and CDR2 are MDHEN and SYDVKM. The V gene lost 3 bases and the J gene lost 4 bases, with 12 bases spanning the gap. CDR3 residues: CASSLRQVGYGYTF. CDR3 coding DNA: TGTGCCAGCAGTTTGAGGCAGGTGGGCTATGGCTACACCTTC.

The chain's CDR3 is CASSGPSGQGGSYEQYF. CDR3 DNA sequence: TGTGCCAGCAGCGGACCGTCGGGACAGGGGGGCTCCTACGAGCAGTACTTC. V gene TRBV25-1 combines with J gene TRBJ2-7; 11 bases are a match to TRBD1. The V segment lost 6 bases and the J segment 0 bases; nucleotides outside the gene matches: 10. Per germline, CDR1 MGHDK and CDR2 SYGVNS. The CDR3 contains 17 residues.

The chain recombines TRBV5-4 with TRBJ2-5, with 7 bases matching TRBD1. CDR1 and CDR2 (germline): SGHNT, YYREEE (reference sequence). The CDR3 sequence is 13 residues long. V shed 5 bases, J shed 3 bases, and the junction held 4 bases outside the gene matches. The DNA for the CDR3 is TGTGCCAGCAGGAAGGGGACAGAAGAGACCCAGTACTTC. Translation gives CASRKGTEETQYF. Variable domain in full (rest from reference TRBV5-4 and TRBJ2-5): ETGVTQSPTHLIKTRGQQVTLRCSSQSGHNTVSWYQQALGQGPQFIFQYYREEENGRGNFPPRFSGLQFPNYSSELNVNALELDDSALYLCASRKGTEETQYFGPGTRLLVL.

This chain uses TRBV11-2 with TRBJ2-7; D gene uncertain. CDR1 is SGHAT and CDR2 is FQNNGV in the germline V gene. CDR3 size: 11 residues. The CDR3, as DNA: TGTGCTTCCCAGAAGGCCTACGAGCAGTACTTC. Its translation is CASQKAYEQYF.

The chain joins TRBV27 to TRBJ1-1, with D possibly matching TRBD1 (5 bases). With 1 base removed from V and 1 base from J, the gap between germline ends came to 10 bases. Looked up from germline, CDR1 is MNHEY and CDR2 is SMNVEV (reference sequence). The CDR3 is 15 residues long. The CDR3 sequence: CASSLYWGKNTEAFF. As DNA, the CDR3 is TGTGCCAGCAGTTTATATTGGGGCAAGAACACTGAAGCTTTCTTT.

The J gene is TRBJ1-1, the V gene TRBV6-2 or TRBV6-3; 8 bases align to TRBD1. Unmatched junction bases numbered 9, after V lost 4 bases and J lost 5 bases. The germline V gene has CDR1 MNHEY and CDR2 SVGEGT. CDR3 size: 15 residues. The CDR3 spells CASSSTGASRTEAFF. As DNA, the CDR3 is TGTGCCAGCAGTTCGACAGGGGCCTCCAGGACTGAAGCTTTCTTT.

J is TRBJ2-3 and V is TRBV6-4; 10 bases map to TRBD2. This CDR3 contains 15 residues. Germline V gives CDR1 MRHNA, CDR2 SNTAGT. The V segment lost 2 bases and the J segment 1 base; nucleotides outside the gene matches: 0. The CDR3, as DNA: TGTGCCAGCAGTGACGGGACTAGCGGCACAGATACGCAGTATTTT. This codes for CASSDGTSGTDTQYF.

This clone occurred once. V is TRBV4-2 and J is TRBJ2-5; 7 bases match TRBD1. This CDR3 region has 17 residues. Germline V gene data show CDR1 as LGHNA and CDR2 as YNFKEQ. Losses at the gene ends were 0 bases for V and 4 bases for J; bases not matched to a gene: 11. The CDR3, as DNA: TGTGCCAGCAGCCAAGATTATCGGGACAGATTCGGAGAGACCCAGTACTTC. Translation: CASSQDYRDRFGETQYF.

This sequence joins TRBV2 and TRBJ2-1; D possibly corresponds to TRBD1 (6 bases). The V gene's germline CDR1 is SNHLY and CDR2 FYNNEI. Trimming removed 9 bases at V and 6 bases at J, with 18 bases between. This CDR3 has 14 residues. DNA of the CDR3: TGTGCCAGTAGACAGGTCCGGGGCCCCAATGAGCAGTTCTTC. This sequence encodes CASRQVRGPNEQFF. Variable domain in full (rest from reference TRBV2 and TRBJ2-1): EPEVTQTPSHQVTQMGQEVILRCVPISNHLYFYWYRQILGQKVEFLVSFYNNEISEKSEIFDDQFSVERPDGSNFTLKIRSTKLEDSAMYFCASRQVRGPNEQFFGPGTRLTVL.

The V and J genes are TRBV11-2 and TRBJ1-2, with unresolved D. Trimming left V 1 base short and J 3 bases short, with 9 bases between. The CDR3 contains 14 residues. Germline values: CDR1 SGHAT, CDR2 FQNNGV. CDR3 sequence (DNA): TGTGCCAGCAGCTTAGGTTCAGTGGACTATGGCTACACCTTC. Encoded protein: CASSLGSVDYGYTF.

The chain links TRBV30 to TRBJ2-5; 7 bases are a match to TRBD2. Germline V gene sequence: CDR1 GTSNPN, CDR2 SVGIG (reference sequence). The V segment lost 0 bases and the J segment 4 bases; nucleotides outside the gene matches: 14. The CDR3 extends over 17 amino acids. The CDR3 DNA follows: TGTGCCTGGAGTGTACTGAAGGCGGGAGTTTATAGAGAGACCCAGTACTTC. Translation: CAWSVLKAGVYRETQYF.

The rearrangement joins TRBV5-1 to TRBJ1-6; 8 bases line up with TRBD1. Germline CDR1 SGHRS, CDR2 YFSETQ. CDR3 length: 14 amino acids. After removal of 4 bases from V and 8 bases from J, the junction contained 5 bases not matched to a gene. The CDR3, as DNA: TGCGCCAGCAGCCCGGGACAGGATTATTCACCCCTCCACTTT. This encodes CASSPGQDYSPLHF.

The V call is TRBV25-1, the J call TRBJ1-4; 9 nucleotides align to TRBD1. The germline V gene has CDR1 MGHDK and CDR2 SYGVNS. The trim removed 3 bases at V and 6 bases at J, leaving 14 bases unmatched. CDR3 length equals 18 residues. CDR3 protein: CASSDTGQGPSGDEKLFF. The CDR3 DNA sequence: TGTGCCAGCAGTGATACGGGACAGGGACCGTCCGGGGATGAAAAACTGTTTTTT.

This clone was found a few times. This chain links TRBV29-1 with TRBJ1-1; D call uncertain. Trimming took 2 bases from V and 7 from J, leaving 14 bases between them. The length of the CDR3 is 13 residues. Germline lookup yields CDR1 SQVTM and CDR2 ANQGSEA. The CDR3 is CSVENSLTGEAFF. DNA of the CDR3: TGCAGCGTTGAAAACTCCCTGACTGGTGAAGCTTTCTTT.

As for this clone: This sample also contains other DNA sequences that code for the same CDR3. The chain recombines TRBV2 with TRBJ1-2; 8 positions agree with TRBD1. This CDR3 has 14 residues. Germline lookup yields CDR1 SNHLY and CDR2 FYNNEI. The trim removed 3 bases at V and 2 bases at J, leaving 2 bases unmatched. DNA of the CDR3: TGTGCCAGCAGTGACCAGGGGGCGAACTATGGCTACACCTTC. As protein: CASSDQGANYGYTF.

The chain recombines TRBV5-1 with TRBJ2-7; D is perhaps TRBD1 (5 bases). The CDR3 extends over 13 amino acids. Germline loops: CDR1 SGHRS, CDR2 YFSETQ. Between the trimmed V and J ends, which lost 3 bases and 2 bases, there was a span of 9 bases. The DNA for the CDR3 is TGCGCCAGCAGCTATGACAGTACCTACGAGCAGTACTTC. It codes for CASSYDSTYEQYF.

This chain joins TRBV18 and TRBJ2-7; 10 positions agree with TRBD1. This CDR3 region has 16 residues. The V and J ends lost 3 bases and 2 bases, in that order; junction bases with no gene match: 7. The germline V gene has CDR1 KGHSH and CDR2 LQKENI. The CDR3 sequence: CASSPPAGQGPYEQYF. CDR3 bases: TGTGCCAGCTCACCTCCCGCGGGACAGGGGCCCTACGAGCAGTACTTC.

The chain has TRBV5-1 and TRBJ2-2; 11 bases align to TRBD2. V shed 3 bases, J shed 3 bases, and the junction held 7 bases outside the gene matches. Germline CDR1 SGHRS, CDR2 YFSETQ. There are 17 residues in the CDR3. The CDR3 loop reads CASSSGTSGKDTGELFF. CDR3 nucleotides: TGCGCCAGCAGCTCTGGGACTAGCGGTAAAGACACCGGGGAGCTGTTTTTT.

This sequence joins TRBV7-6 and TRBJ2-4, with 9 nucleotides matching TRBD2. CDR1 and CDR2 from the germline V gene are SGHVS and FNYEAQ. The CDR3 extends over 15 amino acids. V lost 5 bases to trimming and J lost 9 bases; unmatched junction nucleotides: 11. The CDR3 nucleotides read TGTGCCAGCAGCGAGGCGCCTAGCGGGAATACCATTCAGTACTTC. It encodes CASSEAPSGNTIQYF.

The chain carries TRBV5-5 and TRBJ2-7, with D perhaps being TRBD1 or TRBD2 (5 bases each). Deletions cut 4 bases from V and 4 bases from J, with 18 bases between. Germline lookup yields CDR1 SGHKS and CDR2 YYEKEE (reference sequence). CDR3 length equals 15 residues. The CDR3 sequence: CASSVTGTGGYEQYF. CDR3 DNA: TGTGCCAGCAGCGTGACCGGGACGGGCGGGTACGAGCAGTACTTC.

The chain employs TRBV2 and TRBJ2-7, with 7 bases fitting TRBD2. This CDR3 comprises 13 residues. The germline V gene has CDR1 SNHLY and CDR2 FYNNEI. Trimming cost V 6 bases and J 11 bases; bases outside gene matches: 13. The CDR3 loop is CASRPSGDLVEYF. The CDR3 nucleotides are TGTGCCAGCAGGCCTAGCGGCGACCTGGTGGAGTACTTC.